This T cell receptor (beta chain) was captured by sequencing in a study of blood T cell repertoires in COVID-19. Study-level information: COVID-19 samples, acute and convalescent, were from the United States, Italy and Spain. Sources were T cells, B-cell-depleted T cells, or PBMCs; the material itself was cDNA or gDNA.

CDR3 size: 12 residues. V lost 6 bases to trimming and J lost 11 bases; unmatched junction nucleotides: 6. Germline-derived CDR1 and CDR2 are MGHRA and YSYEKL. Authors' processing steps: Estimates of nucleated cell counts were drawn from the amplification of reference gene primers. Produced via immunoSEQ multiplex PCR; TCRdb's table is partial and in-frame only. The DNA was the basis for D and trimming; V, J and clone size are from that table. The sample consists of fewer than 500,000 clones, 85% to 90% of them appearing once. This chain connects TRBV4-1 to TRBJ2-1; 8 nucleotides agree with TRBD2. Sequenced: peripheral blood. The receptor was derived from a young woman with acute or convalescent COVID-19. Written as DNA, the CDR3 is TGCGCCAGCAGTTTTAGCGGGGAGAAGCAGTTCTTC. Its protein product is CASSFSGEKQFF.